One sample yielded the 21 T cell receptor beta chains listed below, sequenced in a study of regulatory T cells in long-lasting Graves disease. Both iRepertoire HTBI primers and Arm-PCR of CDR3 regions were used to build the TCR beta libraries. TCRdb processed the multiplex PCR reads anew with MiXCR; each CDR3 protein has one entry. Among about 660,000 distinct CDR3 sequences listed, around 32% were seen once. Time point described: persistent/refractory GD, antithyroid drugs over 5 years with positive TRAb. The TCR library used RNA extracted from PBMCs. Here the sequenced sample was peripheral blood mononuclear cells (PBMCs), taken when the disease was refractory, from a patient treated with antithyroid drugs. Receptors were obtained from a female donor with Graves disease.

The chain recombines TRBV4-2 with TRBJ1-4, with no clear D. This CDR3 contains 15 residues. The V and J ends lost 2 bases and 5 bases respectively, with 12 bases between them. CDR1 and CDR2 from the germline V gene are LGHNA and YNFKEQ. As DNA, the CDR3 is TGTGCCAGCAGCCAATTCCGCCCGCAGAATGAAAAACTGTTTTTT. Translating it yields CASSQFRPQNEKLFF.

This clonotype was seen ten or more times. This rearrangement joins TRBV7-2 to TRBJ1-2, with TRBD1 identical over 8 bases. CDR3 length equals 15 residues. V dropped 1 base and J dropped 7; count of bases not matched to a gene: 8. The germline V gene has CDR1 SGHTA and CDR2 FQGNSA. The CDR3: CASSLGQGAKAGYTF. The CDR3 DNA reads TGTGCCAGCAGCTTAGGTCAGGGGGCGAAGGCTGGCTACACCTTC.

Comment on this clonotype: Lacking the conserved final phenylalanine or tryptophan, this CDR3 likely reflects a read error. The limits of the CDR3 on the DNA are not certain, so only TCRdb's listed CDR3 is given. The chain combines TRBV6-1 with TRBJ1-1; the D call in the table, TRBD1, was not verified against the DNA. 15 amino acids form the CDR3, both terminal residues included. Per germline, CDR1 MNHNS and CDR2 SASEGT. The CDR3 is CASSEPEQGQLNFAV.

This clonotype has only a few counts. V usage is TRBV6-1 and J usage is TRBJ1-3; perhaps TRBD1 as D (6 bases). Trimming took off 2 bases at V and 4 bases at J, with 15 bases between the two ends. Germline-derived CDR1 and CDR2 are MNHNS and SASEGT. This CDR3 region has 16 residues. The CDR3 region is CASSEKTGMGGNTIYF. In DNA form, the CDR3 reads TGTGCCAGCAGTGAAAAAACAGGGATGGGAGGAAACACCATATATTTT.

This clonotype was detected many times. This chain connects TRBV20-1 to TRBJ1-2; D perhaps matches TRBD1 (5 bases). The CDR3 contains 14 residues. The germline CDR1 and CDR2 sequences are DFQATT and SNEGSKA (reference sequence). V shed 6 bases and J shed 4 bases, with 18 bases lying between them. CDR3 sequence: CSAHTGTGVYGYTF. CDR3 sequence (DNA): TGCAGTGCCCACACAGGAACCGGGGTCTATGGCTACACCTTC.

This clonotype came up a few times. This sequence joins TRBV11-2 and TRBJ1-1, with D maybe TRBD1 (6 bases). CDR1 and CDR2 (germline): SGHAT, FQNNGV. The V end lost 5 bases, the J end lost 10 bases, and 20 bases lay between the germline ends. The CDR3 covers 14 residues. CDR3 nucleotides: TGTGCCAGCAGCCCGTATGGGGGCGACAGGTTAGCTTTCTTT. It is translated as CASSPYGGDRLAFF.

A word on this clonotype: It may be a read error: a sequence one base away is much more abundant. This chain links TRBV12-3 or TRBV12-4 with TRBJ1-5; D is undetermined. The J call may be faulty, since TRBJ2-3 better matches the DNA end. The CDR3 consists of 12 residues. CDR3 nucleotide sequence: TGTGCCAGCAGTCCGTATGGTCAGCCCCAGTATTTT. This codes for CASSPYGQPQYF.

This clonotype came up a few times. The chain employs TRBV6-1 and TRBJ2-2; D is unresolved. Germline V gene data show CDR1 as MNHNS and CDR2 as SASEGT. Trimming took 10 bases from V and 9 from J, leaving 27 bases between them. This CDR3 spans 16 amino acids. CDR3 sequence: CATTDLDLPITWELFF. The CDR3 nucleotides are TGTGCCACGACCGACCTAGACCTCCCGATTACGTGGGAGCTGTTTTTT.

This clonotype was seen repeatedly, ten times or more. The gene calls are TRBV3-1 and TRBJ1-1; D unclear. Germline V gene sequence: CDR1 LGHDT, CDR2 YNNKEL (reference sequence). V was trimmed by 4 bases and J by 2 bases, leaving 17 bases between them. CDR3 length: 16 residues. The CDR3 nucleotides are TGTGCCAGCAGCCCTCCGGACCCTGACGCCAACACTGAAGCTTTCTTT. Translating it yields CASSPPDPDANTEAFF. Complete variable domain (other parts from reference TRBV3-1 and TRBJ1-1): DTAVSQTPKYLVTQMGNDKSIKCEQNLGHDTMYWYKQDSKKFLKIMFSYNNKELIINETVPNRFSPKSPDKAHLNLHINSLELGDSAVYFCASSPPDPDANTEAFFGQGTRLTVV.

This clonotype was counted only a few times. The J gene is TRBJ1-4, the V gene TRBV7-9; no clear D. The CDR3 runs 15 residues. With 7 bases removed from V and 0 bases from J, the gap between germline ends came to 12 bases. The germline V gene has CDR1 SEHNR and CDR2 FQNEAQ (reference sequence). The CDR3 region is CASNGRVSTNEKLFF. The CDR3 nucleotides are TGTGCCAGCAATGGTCGGGTCTCAACTAATGAAAAACTGTTTTTT.

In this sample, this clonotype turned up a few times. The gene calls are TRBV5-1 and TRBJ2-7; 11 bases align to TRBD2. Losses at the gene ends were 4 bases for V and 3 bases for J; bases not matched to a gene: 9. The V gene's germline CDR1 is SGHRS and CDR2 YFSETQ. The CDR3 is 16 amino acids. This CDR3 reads CASSNSPSGRLYEQYF. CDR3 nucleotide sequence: TGCGCCAGCAGCAATTCTCCTAGCGGGAGGCTCTACGAGCAGTACTTC.

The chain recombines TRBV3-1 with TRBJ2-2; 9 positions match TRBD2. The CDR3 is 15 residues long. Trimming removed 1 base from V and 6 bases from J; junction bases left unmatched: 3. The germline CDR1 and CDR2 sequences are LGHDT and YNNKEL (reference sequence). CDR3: CASSQVRGRAGELFF. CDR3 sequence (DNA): TGTGCCAGCAGCCAAGTTCGCGGGAGGGCCGGGGAGCTGTTTTTT.

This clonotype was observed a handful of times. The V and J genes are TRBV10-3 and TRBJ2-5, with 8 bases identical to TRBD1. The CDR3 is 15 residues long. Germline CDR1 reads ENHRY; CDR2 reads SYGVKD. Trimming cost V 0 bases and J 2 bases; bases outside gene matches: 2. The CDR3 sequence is CAISESRTGQETQYF. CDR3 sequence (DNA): TGTGCCATCAGTGAGTCCCGGACAGGGCAAGAGACCCAGTACTTC.

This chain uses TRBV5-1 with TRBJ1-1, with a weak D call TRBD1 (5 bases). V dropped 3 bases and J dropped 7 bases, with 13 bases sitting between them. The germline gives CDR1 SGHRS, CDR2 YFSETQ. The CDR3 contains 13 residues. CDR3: CASSSYRDVEAFF. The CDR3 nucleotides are TGCGCCAGCAGCTCTTACCGGGACGTTGAAGCTTTCTTT.

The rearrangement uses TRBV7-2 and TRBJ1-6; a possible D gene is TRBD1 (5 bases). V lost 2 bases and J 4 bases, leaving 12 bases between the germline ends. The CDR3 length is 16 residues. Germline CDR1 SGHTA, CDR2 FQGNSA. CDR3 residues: CASSLRGQGYNSPLHF. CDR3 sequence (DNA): TGTGCCAGCAGCTTAAGAGGTCAGGGATATAATTCACCCCTCCACTTT.

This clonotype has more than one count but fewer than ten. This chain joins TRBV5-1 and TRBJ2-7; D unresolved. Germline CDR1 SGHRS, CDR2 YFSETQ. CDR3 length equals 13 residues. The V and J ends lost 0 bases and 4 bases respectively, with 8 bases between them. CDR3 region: CASSLVKDYEQYF. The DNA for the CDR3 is TGCGCCAGCAGCTTGGTTAAGGATTACGAGCAGTACTTC.

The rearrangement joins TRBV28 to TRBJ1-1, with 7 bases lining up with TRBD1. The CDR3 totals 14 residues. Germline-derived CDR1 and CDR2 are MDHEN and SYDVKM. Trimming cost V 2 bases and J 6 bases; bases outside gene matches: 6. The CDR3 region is CASSLKGGASEAFF. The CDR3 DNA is TGTGCCAGCAGTTTAAAAGGGGGCGCCTCTGAAGCTTTCTTT.

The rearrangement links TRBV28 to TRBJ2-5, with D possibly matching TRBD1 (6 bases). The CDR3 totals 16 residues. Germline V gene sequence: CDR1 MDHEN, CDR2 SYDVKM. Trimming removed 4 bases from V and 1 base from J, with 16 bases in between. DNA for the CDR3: TGTGCCAGCAGTTCACAGGGTGAGGGAATCCAAGAGACCCAGTACTTC. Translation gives CASSSQGEGIQETQYF. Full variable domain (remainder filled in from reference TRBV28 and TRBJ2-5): DVKVTQSSRYLVKRTGEKVFLECVQDMDHENMFWYRQDPGLGLRLIYFSYDVKMKEKGDIPEGYSVSREKKERFSLILESASTNQTSMYLCASSSQGEGIQETQYFGPGTRLLVL.

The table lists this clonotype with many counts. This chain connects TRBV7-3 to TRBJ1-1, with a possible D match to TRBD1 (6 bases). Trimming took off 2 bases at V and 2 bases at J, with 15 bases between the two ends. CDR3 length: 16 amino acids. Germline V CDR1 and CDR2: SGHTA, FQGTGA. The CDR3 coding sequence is TGTGCCAGCAGCTTATCAGGTACAGGGTACAACACTGAAGCTTTCTTT. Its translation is CASSLSGTGYNTEAFF.

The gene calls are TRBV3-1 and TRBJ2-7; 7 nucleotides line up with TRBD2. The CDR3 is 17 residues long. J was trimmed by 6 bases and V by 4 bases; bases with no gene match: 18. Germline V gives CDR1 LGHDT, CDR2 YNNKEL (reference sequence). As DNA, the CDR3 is TGTGCCAGCAGCCCATCTCCAGGAGGGAGGGCCATACGCGAGCAGTACTTC. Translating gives CASSPSPGGRAIREQYF.

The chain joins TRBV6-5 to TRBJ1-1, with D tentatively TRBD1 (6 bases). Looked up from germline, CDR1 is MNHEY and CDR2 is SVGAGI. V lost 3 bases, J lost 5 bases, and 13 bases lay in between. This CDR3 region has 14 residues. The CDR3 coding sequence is TGTGCCAGCAGTTATGGGGGGCAGGGGACTGAAGCTTTCTTT. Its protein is CASSYGGQGTEAFF.